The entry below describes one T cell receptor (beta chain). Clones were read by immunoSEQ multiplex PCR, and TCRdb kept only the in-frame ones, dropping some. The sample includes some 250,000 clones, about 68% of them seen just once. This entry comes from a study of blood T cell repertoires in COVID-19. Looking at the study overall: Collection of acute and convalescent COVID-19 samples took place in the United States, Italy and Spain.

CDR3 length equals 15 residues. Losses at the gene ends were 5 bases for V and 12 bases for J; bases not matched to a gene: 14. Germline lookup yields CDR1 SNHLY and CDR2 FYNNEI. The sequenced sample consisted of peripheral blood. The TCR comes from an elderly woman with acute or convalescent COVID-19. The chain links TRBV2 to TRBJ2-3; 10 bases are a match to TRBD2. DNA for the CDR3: TGTGCCAGCAGTTACGGACTAGCGGTGACTAGTTCCCAGTATTTT. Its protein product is CASSYGLAVTSSQYF.